Listed here are 10 T cell receptor beta chains from one sample, sequenced in a study of blood T cells in healthy people across ages. For the second PCR, which ran for 7 to 11 cycles, a sample-barcoded 5' primer and a J-beta primer mix were used. TCRdb re-called the 5' RACE reads with MiXCR, one entry per CDR3 protein. The sample records some 1.4 million distinct CDR3 sequences, approximately 40% being singletons. The sequencing input was blood. All receptors derive from a woman younger than 35 in good health.

The chain employs TRBV2 and TRBJ2-7; 12 nucleotides agree with TRBD1. This CDR3 contains 17 residues. The ends lost 3 bases at V and 4 bases at J; junction bases unmatched: 10. The germline V gene encodes CDR1 SNHLY and CDR2 FYNNEI. This CDR3 is CASSDFLGTGGSYEQYF. The CDR3 DNA reads as TGTGCCAGCAGTGACTTTCTGGGGACAGGGGGCTCGTACGAGCAGTACTTC.

The V gene is TRBV12-3 or TRBV12-4, the J gene TRBJ2-3; D may be TRBD2 (6 bases). V lost 3 bases and J 4 bases, leaving 17 bases between the germline ends. This CDR3 is 16 amino acids long. In DNA, the CDR3 is TGTGCCAGCAGTTTTAGCGGAGGAGGGAGCGCAGATACGCAGTATTTT. Translating it yields CASSFSGGGSADTQYF.

There are a few counts of this clonotype. The chain joins TRBV4-2 to TRBJ2-7, with 11 nucleotides matching TRBD2. This CDR3 is 18 amino acids long. V was pared by 4 bases and J by 7 bases, with 18 bases of the junction left unmatched. Per germline, CDR1 LGHNA and CDR2 YNFKEQ. The CDR3 coding sequence is TGTGCCAGCAGCCTAGAGATTACTAGCGGGAGTGGGTACAATGAGCAGTACTTC. Protein sequence: CASSLEITSGSGYNEQYF.

This clonotype has only a few counts. CDR3 protein: CAISERSSYNEQFF. The DNA of the CDR3 is TGTGCCATCAGTGAACGGAGCTCCTACAATGAGCAGTTCTTC. J is TRBJ2-1 and V is TRBV10-3; D is undetermined. This CDR3 has 14 residues. The germline V gene encodes CDR1 ENHRY and CDR2 SYGVKD. V lost 3 bases to trimming and J lost 0 bases, with 6 bases between them.

The chain joins TRBV30 to TRBJ2-1; D gene unclear. Deletions cut 4 bases from V and 9 bases from J, with 16 bases between. CDR3 length equals 13 residues. Germline V CDR1 and CDR2: GTSNPN, SVGIG (reference sequence). The CDR3 loop reads CAWTVAFGGEQFF. The CDR3 DNA reads TGTGCCTGGACGGTAGCCTTCGGCGGTGAGCAGTTCTTC.

This chain joins TRBV12-3 or TRBV12-4 and TRBJ1-2, with D possibly being TRBD1 (5 bases). This CDR3 comprises 15 residues. V lost 5 bases and J lost 4, with 17 bases in between. CDR3 protein: CASSPAWGRSYGYTF. The CDR3 DNA reads as TGTGCCAGCAGTCCGGCGTGGGGCCGGTCCTATGGCTACACCTTC.

This chain links TRBV2 with TRBJ2-5, with D maybe TRBD2 (6 bases). Per germline, CDR1 SNHLY and CDR2 FYNNEI. The CDR3 covers 13 residues. V was clipped by 3 bases and J by 5 bases, with 10 bases between them. The CDR3 DNA sequence: TGTGCCAGCAGTGACCTAGCGAGCGAGACCCAGTACTTC. Amino acid sequence: CASSDLASETQYF.

The J gene is TRBJ2-4, the V gene TRBV11-2, with 11 bases aligning to TRBD2. The V segment lost 4 bases and the J segment 9 bases; nucleotides outside the gene matches: 8. In germline, CDR1 is SGHAT, CDR2 FQNNGV. The CDR3 runs 15 residues. This CDR3 reads CASSSIAGGLGIQYF. The CDR3 nucleotides are TGTGCCAGCAGCTCGATAGCGGGGGGGCTAGGCATTCAGTACTTC.

The chain has TRBV7-9 and TRBJ2-1, with D unresolved. The CDR3 extends over 11 amino acids. Trimming took 11 bases from V and 7 from J, leaving 12 bases between them. CDR1 SEHNR and CDR2 FQNEAQ come from the germline V gene (reference sequence). CDR3 in DNA: TGTGCCGCGTTCCGTATTAATGAGCAGTTCTTC. This sequence encodes CAAFRINEQFF. Drawing the rest from reference TRBV7-9 and TRBJ2-1, the complete variable domain is DTGVSQNPRHKITKRGQNVTFRCDPISEHNRLYWYRQTLGQGPEFLTYFQNEAQLEKSRLLSDRFSAERPKGSFSTLEIQRTEQGDSAMYLCAAFRINEQFFGPGTRLTVL.

This clonotype has more than one count but fewer than ten. The CDR3 loop reads CASRGKGASNEKLFF. As DNA, the CDR3 is TGTGCCAGCAGGGGGAAGGGGGCGTCTAATGAAAAACTGTTTTTT. The rearrangement uses TRBV2 and TRBJ1-4; 7 bases align to TRBD1. Trimming cost V 6 bases and J 3 bases; bases outside gene matches: 7. Germline loops: CDR1 SNHLY, CDR2 FYNNEI. The CDR3 covers 15 residues.